This TCR beta chain was captured in a study of T cells in Graves' hyperthyroidism and ophthalmopathy. Study-level results: Stable hyperthyroidism and ophthalmopathy were separated using 13 V-J signatures. Most expanded thyroid clonotypes above 0.001 recurred in blood. Ophthalmopathy, as predicted by the model, came a median 6.5 months after the prediction.

The germline V gene encodes CDR1 DFQATT and CDR2 SNEGSKA (reference sequence). This CDR3 is built from 13 residues. V was trimmed by 4 bases and J by 2 bases, leaving 11 bases between them. This clonotype was seen only a few times. Its antigen is currently unknown. The TCR beta CDR3 regions underwent amplification using RNA transcripts as the source. Carried out on the TCR CDR3, a first-round RT-PCR used the HTBI primer set. TCRdb re-called the multiplex PCR reads with MiXCR, one entry per CDR3 protein. The sample contains 490,000 or so distinct CDR3 sequences, roughly 21% of which appear only once. Those patients with uncontrolled infection, other autoimmune disease, pregnancy or lactation were excluded.

The chain combines TRBV20-1 with TRBJ2-5; no definite D call. The TCR sequence derives from a man in his forties with Graves' ophthalmopathy. Source material: blood. The CDR3 DNA reads TGCAGTGCTACAGTCTTTCCGCAAGAGACCCAGTACTTC. This sequence encodes CSATVFPQETQYF.